This paragraph reports one T cell receptor (beta chain). The sample belongs to a study of CD8 T cells in Susac syndrome. The authors sequenced TCR beta from blood CD8+ and CD4+ T cells. Random hexamers primed reverse transcription of roughly 0.5 to 1 ug RNA. A single record per CDR3 protein comes from TCRdb applying MiXCR to the immunoSEQ multiplex PCR reads. This table has more than 85,000 distinct CDR3 sequences, roughly 94% appearing once. Sequenced: CD4+ T cells from PBMCs. The clonotype originates from a human donor with Susac syndrome.

The CDR3 region is CASSSTGKEQYF. The CDR3 bases are TGTGCCAGCAGCTCTACTGGCAAAGAGCAGTACTTC. The V call is TRBV7-2, the J call TRBJ2-7; D remains ambiguous. Between the trimmed V and J ends, which lost 4 bases and 7 bases, there was a span of 11 bases. CDR3 length equals 12 residues. The germline V gene encodes CDR1 SGHTA and CDR2 FQGNSA.